The 26 T cell receptor beta chains below all came from one sample that was sequenced in a study of identical twins' blood T cells. TCRdb independently ran MiXCR on the 5' RACE reads; one entry per CDR3 protein. The repertoire holds hundreds of thousands of distinct CDR3 sequences, roughly 31% seen once, with roughly 5.5% in the top ten. Source material: PBMCs. These receptors came from a woman between 18 and 55 years old in good health.

The rearrangement uses TRBV10-2 and TRBJ1-1; D possibly corresponds to TRBD1 (5 bases). This CDR3 has 13 amino acids. Germline CDR1 and CDR2: WSHSY and SAAADI. Trimming stripped 0 bases from V and 11 bases from J, with 13 bases between. The CDR3 is CASSESTRGRAFF. CDR3 DNA sequence: TGCGCCAGCAGTGAGTCGACGAGGGGAAGGGCTTTCTTT.

The V and J genes are TRBV11-2 and TRBJ1-1; a possible D gene is TRBD1 (5 bases). Germline values: CDR1 SGHAT, CDR2 FQNNGV. V gave up 2 bases and J gave up 4 bases, with 11 bases separating them. The CDR3 sequence is 14 residues long. For the CDR3, the DNA is TGTGCCAGCAGCTTACTAACAGGACCCACTGAAGCTTTCTTT. Translated: CASSLLTGPTEAFF.

This clonotype turned up a few times. The chain joins TRBV20-1 to TRBJ2-1; a weak D match, TRBD2 (5 bases). Germline assignment: CDR1 DFQATT and CDR2 SNEGSKA (reference sequence). The CDR3 has 15 residues. Trimming took off 2 bases at V and 0 bases at J, with 11 bases between the two ends. CDR3 nucleotide sequence: TGCAGTGCTAGACAGGACTCGAGCTCCTACAATGAGCAGTTCTTC. Translation gives CSARQDSSSYNEQFF.

This clonotype was seen a few times. The junction shows a germline mismatch at one end, possibly a read error. The chain uses TRBV20-1 and TRBJ1-1; D is unresolved. The CDR3 loop spans 11 amino acids. Looked up from germline, CDR1 is DFQATT and CDR2 is SNEGSKA (reference sequence). The CDR3 protein is CSASRNTESFF. The CDR3 DNA reads TGCAGTGCCTCAAGGAACACTGAATCTTTCTTT.

This clonotype turned up a few times. CDR3 protein: CASSLMPSTIYF. DNA for the CDR3: TGTGCCAGCAGCTTAATGCCCAGCACCATATATTTT. The chain couples TRBV11-2 to TRBJ1-3; no clear D. The V end was cut by 2 bases, the J end by 9 bases, with 8 bases between. Per the germline V gene, CDR1 is SGHAT and CDR2 is FQNNGV. The CDR3 is 12 residues long.

The table lists this clonotype with a few counts. The rearrangement links TRBV29-1 to TRBJ2-3; possibly TRBD2 for D (6 bases). CDR1 is SQVTM and CDR2 is ANQGSEA in the germline V gene. There are 13 residues in the CDR3. With 8 bases removed from V and 4 bases from J, the gap between germline ends came to 16 bases. The CDR3: CSTSPGVSDTQYF. The CDR3 coding sequence is TGCAGCACCAGCCCGGGAGTATCAGATACGCAGTATTTT.

DNA of the CDR3: TGCAGCGTTGAAGATCAGGGTACAGAGCAGTTCTTC. Translation gives CSVEDQGTEQFF. The chain has TRBV29-1 and TRBJ2-1, with D possibly matching TRBD1 (5 bases). The germline CDR1 and CDR2 sequences are SQVTM and ANQGSEA. This CDR3 is 12 amino acids long. V was pared by 0 bases and J by 10 bases, with 10 bases between.

This clonotype showed up just a few times. The CDR3 spells CSAAHGGGFDNEQFF. CDR3 in DNA: TGCAGTGCTGCCCACGGGGGTGGATTTGACAATGAGCAGTTCTTC. J is TRBJ2-1 and V is TRBV20-1, with a weak D call TRBD2 (6 bases). V was cut by 5 bases and J by 5 bases, with 19 bases left in between. The CDR3 totals 15 residues. Germline assignment: CDR1 DFQATT and CDR2 SNEGSKA (reference sequence).

Details on this clonotype: A read error may produce the germline difference seen at one junction end. The chain links TRBV3-1 to TRBJ1-2; D gene uncertain. This CDR3 contains 16 residues. Germline CDR1 is LGHDT and CDR2 is YNNKEL (reference sequence). The CDR3 bases are TGTGCCGGCAGCCAGAATACCCGGACTAGTAACTATGGCTACACATTC. It codes for CAGSQNTRTSNYGYTF.

In the case of this clonotype: A much more abundant neighbour one base away suggests this may be a read error. V gene TRBV12-3 or TRBV12-4 combines with J gene TRBJ2-7; D gene unclear. The CDR3 extends over 14 amino acids. V was cut by 8 bases and J by 2 bases, with 16 bases left in between. Here the CDR3 DNA reads TGTGCCAGCGTAAATTGGGCACTCCCCTACGAGCAGTACTTC. It yields the protein CASVNWALPYEQYF.

The chain recombines TRBV27 with TRBJ1-4; 9 positions match TRBD1. The CDR3 totals 17 residues. Germline V gene lookup returns CDR1 MNHEY and CDR2 SMNVEV (reference sequence). Here the CDR3 reads CSTLSGNRDRVGEKLFF. For the CDR3, the DNA is TGTTCCACCCTCTCCGGAAACCGGGACAGGGTGGGGGAAAAACTGTTTTTT.

This clonotype was found a few times. V gene TRBV6-5 combines with J gene TRBJ2-3; D remains ambiguous. The CDR3 runs 15 residues. Trimming shortened V by 4 bases and J by 7 bases, and 18 bases separated the two germline ends. Germline CDR1 reads MNHEY; CDR2 reads SVGAGI. CDR3 sequence (DNA): TGTGCCAGCAGTTTCAACATTGATAGTCAGAATACGCAGTATTTT. Translating gives CASSFNIDSQNTQYF.

The chain uses TRBV20-1 and TRBJ1-1; D may be TRBD1 (6 bases). This CDR3 has 13 amino acids. Trimming cost V 3 bases and J 6 bases, with 14 bases left between them. CDR1 is DFQATT, CDR2 SNEGSKA, per germline (reference sequence). Here the CDR3 reads CSARVGGSPEAFF. The CDR3, as DNA: TGCAGTGCTAGGGTGGGGGGCTCACCTGAAGCTTTCTTT.

The rearrangement joins TRBV15 to TRBJ2-7; perhaps TRBD1 as D (5 bases). CDR1 and CDR2 (germline): LNHNV, YYDKDF (reference sequence). The V and J ends lost 0 bases and 3 bases respectively, with 15 bases between them. This CDR3 is 16 amino acids long. DNA for the CDR3: TGTGCCACCAGCAGAGATCGGGTGGACATAAGCTACGAGCAGTACTTC. Translating it yields CATSRDRVDISYEQYF.

Note on this clonotype: Being one base from a much bigger clone, this may be a read error. This chain links TRBV2 with TRBJ1-2; D is undetermined. Germline-derived CDR1 and CDR2 are SNHLY and FYNNEI. The CDR3 runs to 12 residues. Trimming took off 7 bases at V and 7 bases at J, with 13 bases between the two ends. The CDR3: CASTGPGRGYTF. In nucleotides, the CDR3 is TGTGCCAGCACCGGTCCCGGACGTGGCTACACCTTC.

The chain recombines TRBV14 with TRBJ2-7; the D is unclear. V was clipped by 1 base and J by 2 bases, with 12 bases between them. The CDR3 is 15 residues long. Germline V gene data show CDR1 as SGHDN and CDR2 as FVKESK. CDR3 protein: CASSQGVSSTYEQYF. DNA for the CDR3: TGTGCCAGCAGCCAAGGAGTGAGTTCAACCTACGAGCAGTACTTC.

This clonotype was seen a few times. The chain is built from TRBV12-3 or TRBV12-4 and TRBJ2-1; 8 bases fit TRBD2. V shed 3 bases, J shed 2 bases, and the junction held 6 bases outside the gene matches. The CDR3 is 16 amino acids. The CDR3 spells CASSFPAGGPYNEQFF. The CDR3 DNA reads TGTGCCAGCAGTTTTCCGGCGGGAGGTCCCTACAATGAGCAGTTCTTC.

This clonotype was detected only a few times. The CDR3 sequence is CASSPLTGEEKLFF. The CDR3 bases are TGCGCCAGCAGCCCGTTGACAGGGGAGGAAAAACTGTTTTTT. The chain employs TRBV4-3 and TRBJ1-4; 8 bases map to TRBD1. V was clipped by 4 bases and J by 8 bases; unmatched bases: 6. In germline, CDR1 is LGHNA, CDR2 YSLEER. CDR3 length: 14 amino acids.

In this sample, this clonotype turned up a few times. The chain employs TRBV6-2 or TRBV6-3 and TRBJ2-7, with unresolved D. Germline CDR1 MNHEY, CDR2 SVGEGT. CDR3 length: 13 amino acids. Trimming removed 2 bases at V and 4 bases at J, with 9 bases between. CDR3 amino acids: CASSYPKGYEQYF. The CDR3 nucleotides read TGTGCCAGCAGTTACCCTAAAGGATACGAGCAGTACTTC.

Only a few counts were recorded for this clonotype. The rearrangement links TRBV4-3 to TRBJ1-2; D gene ambiguous. In germline, CDR1 is LGHNA, CDR2 YSLEER. The CDR3 is 12 amino acids. V was trimmed by 2 bases and J by 8 bases, leaving 9 bases between them. The CDR3 loop is CASSQSRGGYTF. The DNA for the CDR3 is TGCGCCAGCAGCCAAAGTCGAGGCGGCTACACCTTC.

The chain has TRBV29-1 and TRBJ1-1, with D unresolved. V lost 2 bases and J lost 2, with 15 bases in between. The CDR3 sequence is 15 residues long. Germline assignment: CDR1 SQVTM and CDR2 ANQGSEA. CDR3 DNA: TGCAGCGTTGAAAGGATAGCGGGCGAAAACACTGAAGCTTTCTTT. Its protein product is CSVERIAGENTEAFF.

The V gene is TRBV12-3 or TRBV12-4, the J gene TRBJ1-5; D gene unclear. CDR3 size: 16 residues. V was clipped by 3 bases and J by 2 bases, with 14 bases between them. CDR3 nucleotide sequence: TGTGCCAGCAGTTTGGGCACCACAAACGGCAATCAGCCCCAGCATTTT. Residues: CASSLGTTNGNQPQHF.

The gene calls are TRBV24-1 and TRBJ2-3, with 8 bases matching TRBD1. This CDR3 region has 14 residues. Germline V gene data show CDR1 as KGHDR and CDR2 as SFDVKD. V shed 8 bases, J shed 10 bases, and the junction held 13 bases outside the gene matches. The CDR3: CATNQGQGDSAQYF. For the CDR3, the DNA is TGTGCCACCAACCAAGGACAGGGAGACAGCGCGCAGTATTTT.

In its sample, this clonotype was seen a few times. The V and J genes are TRBV6-2 or TRBV6-3 and TRBJ2-7, with D perhaps TRBD1 (6 bases). Germline values: CDR1 MNHEY, CDR2 SVGEGT. V lost 2 bases and J 2 bases, leaving 19 bases between the germline ends. CDR3 length: 17 amino acids. CDR3 coding DNA: TGTGCCAGCAGTTACCCAGGGGCCAACGTAGCGCCCTACGAGCAGTACTTC. Protein product: CASSYPGANVAPYEQYF.

Details on this clonotype: It may be a read error: a sequence one base away is much more abundant. This chain connects TRBV14 to TRBJ1-2, with unresolved D. V dropped 0 bases and J dropped 11 bases, with 10 bases sitting between them. The germline gives CDR1 SGHDN, CDR2 FVKESK. The CDR3 spans 12 residues. CDR3 bases: TGTGCCAGCAGCCAAGACATTCGGTTTTACACCTTC. Translated: CASSQDIRFYTF.

This clonotype was observed a few times. The chain joins TRBV20-1 to TRBJ1-2; 7 positions agree with TRBD1. Trimming removed 5 bases from V and 8 bases from J; junction bases left unmatched: 14. This CDR3 contains 14 residues. Germline V gene sequence: CDR1 DFQATT, CDR2 SNEGSKA (reference sequence). DNA of the CDR3: TGCAGTGCTGGCCCGACAGGGCAGAAACCCGGCTACACCTTC. It codes for CSAGPTGQKPGYTF.